These 18 T cell receptor beta chains were all obtained from the same sample, sequenced in a study of cytomegalovirus exposure and HLA in healthy donors. PCR was performed using 60 Vbeta and 13 Jbeta primers. Profiling relied on immunoSEQ multiplex PCR, and the TCRdb table lists in-frame clones only, not all of them. The data include 130,000 or so clones; the top ten clones carry about 1.6%. Material for sequencing was PBMCs. The receptors stem from a woman between 35 and 50 years old in good health and CMV-seronegative.

The V call is TRBV5-6, the J call TRBJ2-1, with D maybe TRBD1 (6 bases). V lost 2 bases and J 6 bases, leaving 15 bases between the germline ends. The CDR3 contains 15 residues. Germline values: CDR1 SGHDT, CDR2 YYEEEE. The CDR3 region is CASSLSVRGLNEQFF. The CDR3 region has the DNA TGTGCCAGCAGCTTAAGTGTCAGGGGCCTCAATGAGCAGTTCTTC.

CDR3 nucleotide sequence: TGTGCCAGCAGTAGGGTGACAGGGGCGAGCAATCAGCCCCAGCATTTT. Protein: CASSRVTGASNQPQHF. This chain connects TRBV27 to TRBJ1-5; 8 bases fit TRBD1. The germline V gene has CDR1 MNHEY and CDR2 SMNVEV (reference sequence). The CDR3 has 16 amino acids. V gave up 5 bases and J gave up 1 base; unmatched junction bases: 7.

The V call is TRBV20-1, the J call TRBJ1-2; D is unclear. CDR1 is DFQATT and CDR2 is SNEGSKA in the germline V gene (reference sequence). The CDR3 contains 10 residues. Trimming removed 0 bases at V and 11 bases at J, with 7 bases between. The CDR3 DNA sequence: TGCAGTGCTAGAGACGTTTCTTACACCTTC. Amino acids: CSARDVSYTF.

This chain uses TRBV18 with TRBJ1-4; possibly TRBD1 for D (6 bases). Trimming removed 0 bases from V and 8 bases from J, with 10 bases in between. CDR3 length equals 14 residues. Per germline, CDR1 KGHSH and CDR2 LQKENI. CDR3 region: CASSPPGQPEKLFF. In DNA, the CDR3 is TGTGCCAGCTCACCACCTGGACAGCCCGAAAAACTGTTTTTT.

The chain combines TRBV11-2 with TRBJ2-5; 8 bases match TRBD1. The trim removed 6 bases at V and 5 bases at J, leaving 5 bases unmatched. Germline assignment: CDR1 SGHAT and CDR2 FQNNGV. The CDR3 has 13 residues. The CDR3 DNA follows: TGTGCCAGCAGACAGGGGGGAATGGAGACCCAGTACTTC. The encoded protein is CASRQGGMETQYF.

The genes are TRBV7-8 and TRBJ1-2; 12 nucleotides agree with TRBD1. Per the germline V gene, CDR1 is SGHVS and CDR2 is FQNEAQ. This CDR3 spans 18 amino acids. After removal of 8 bases from V and 8 bases from J, the junction contained 21 bases not matched to a gene. The CDR3 spells CASGPHALTGTGGQGYTF. DNA for the CDR3: TGTGCCAGCGGCCCCCACGCTTTAACCGGGACAGGGGGCCAAGGCTACACCTTC. Combining the CDR3 with reference TRBV7-8 and TRBJ1-2 gives the whole variable domain GAGVSQSPRYKVAKRGQDVALRCDPISGHVSLFWYQQALGQGPEFLTYFQNEAQLDKSGLPSDRFFAERPEGSVSTLKIQRTQQEDSAVYLCASGPHALTGTGGQGYTFGSGTRLTVV.

The chain uses TRBV6-6 and TRBJ1-4, with 9 bases lining up with TRBD1. The CDR3 extends over 16 amino acids. Trimming at V came to 1 base and at J to 6 bases, leaving 6 bases not matched to a gene. Germline values: CDR1 MNHNY, CDR2 SVGAGI (reference sequence). The CDR3, as DNA: TGTGCCAGCAGTTACTTCAACAGGGGGCAGGATGAAAAACTGTTTTTT. Translated: CASSYFNRGQDEKLFF.

This chain links TRBV28 with TRBJ1-1, with a tentative D call TRBD1 (6 bases). Germline V gene lookup returns CDR1 MDHEN and CDR2 SYDVKM. The CDR3 is made up of 14 amino acids. The V end lost 7 bases, the J end lost 7 bases, and 19 bases lay between the germline ends. The CDR3 nucleotides read TGTGCCAGCACCGCGGGGGCTAATTCAGGTGAAGCTTTCTTT. It codes for CASTAGANSGEAFF.

The chain is built from TRBV27 and TRBJ1-2, with 7 bases fitting TRBD1. The germline CDR1 and CDR2 sequences are MNHEY and SMNVEV (reference sequence). Unmatched junction bases numbered 9, after V lost 5 bases and J lost 3 bases. CDR3 length equals 15 residues. The CDR3, as DNA: TGTGCCAGCAGTCCCCTCCCAACAGGGGACTATGGCTACACCTTC. Its translation is CASSPLPTGDYGYTF.

Of note for this clone: In the same sample, other DNA sequences code for this CDR3. The V and J genes are TRBV25-1 and TRBJ1-2, with a weak D call TRBD1 (5 bases). This CDR3 spans 12 amino acids. Germline assignment: CDR1 MGHDK and CDR2 SYGVNS. V lost 4 bases to trimming and J lost 4 bases, with 7 bases between them. CDR3 residues: CASSAQGYGYTF. CDR3 coding DNA: TGTGCCAGCAGTGCCCAGGGCTATGGCTACACCTTC.

The V gene is TRBV2, the J gene TRBJ1-5; D is perhaps TRBD1 (6 bases). Trimming stripped 6 bases from V and 0 bases from J, with 9 bases between. Germline V gives CDR1 SNHLY, CDR2 FYNNEI. This CDR3 spans 14 amino acids. The CDR3 nucleotides are TGTGCCAGCAGACTAGGGGGTAGCAATCAGCCCCAGCATTTT. Amino acid sequence: CASRLGGSNQPQHF.

The chain employs TRBV19 and TRBJ1-2, with TRBD1 matching 8 bases. The CDR3 loop spans 13 amino acids. The V gene's germline CDR1 is LNHDA and CDR2 SQIVND (reference sequence). Trimming at V came to 2 bases and at J to 5 bases, leaving 1 base not matched to a gene. In nucleotides, the CDR3 is TGTGCCAGTAGTATACGGGACAGGTATGGCTACACCTTC. Translation: CASSIRDRYGYTF.

This chain joins TRBV5-5 and TRBJ2-3; D ambiguous. This CDR3 comprises 12 residues. The germline CDR1 and CDR2 sequences are SGHKS and YYEKEE (reference sequence). V shed 0 bases and J shed 8 bases, with 7 bases lying between them. This chain's CDR3 is CASSLGLSTQYF. The CDR3 DNA follows: TGTGCCAGCAGCTTGGGACTTAGTACGCAGTATTTT.

V usage is TRBV5-1 and J usage is TRBJ1-2; D is perhaps TRBD1 (6 bases). CDR1 SGHRS and CDR2 YFSETQ come from the germline V gene. This CDR3 is 12 amino acids long. The V end lost 4 bases, the J end lost 13 bases, and 17 bases lay between the germline ends. CDR3 amino acids: CASSRRGGAGTF. The CDR3 DNA follows: TGCGCCAGCAGCCGCCGGGGGGGGGCAGGCACCTTC.

This sequence joins TRBV7-2 and TRBJ1-5; TRBD1 is a possible D gene (6 bases). Trimming removed 5 bases at V and 6 bases at J, with 14 bases between. The CDR3 loop spans 14 amino acids. CDR1 is SGHTA, CDR2 FQGNSA, per germline. The DNA of the CDR3 is TGTGCCAGCAGCCCCACAGGGATGAGTCAGCCCCAGCATTTT. Its protein product is CASSPTGMSQPQHF.

To note about this clone: Germline and junction disagree at one end, which may indicate a read error. The chain uses TRBV5-1 and TRBJ2-7, with D maybe TRBD2 (6 bases). There are 15 residues in the CDR3. Germline V gene data show CDR1 as SGHRS and CDR2 as YFSETQ. The CDR3 region is CASRLNGGYSHEQYF. The CDR3 bases are TGCGCCAGCAGGTTGAATGGGGGGTACTCCCACGAGCAGTACTTC.

The chain has TRBV28 and TRBJ2-6; the D gene is possibly TRBD2 (6 bases). Trimming shortened V by 8 bases and J by 3 bases, and 11 bases separated the two germline ends. Germline assignment: CDR1 MDHEN and CDR2 SYDVKM. This CDR3 is 14 amino acids long. The CDR3 DNA reads as TGTGCCAGCCAGGGAGGTCTTGGGGCCAACGTCCTGACTTTC. The encoded protein is CASQGGLGANVLTF.

With regard to this clone: One junction end does not reproduce the germline sequence, and a read error may be involved. The chain is built from TRBV6-6 and TRBJ2-1, with 8 bases lining up with TRBD1. Germline loops: CDR1 MNHNY, CDR2 SVGAGI (reference sequence). This CDR3 spans 15 amino acids. The CDR3 region is CAGSPQGGSYNEQFF. CDR3 nucleotides: TGTGCCGGCAGTCCACAGGGGGGCTCCTACAATGAGCAGTTCTTC.